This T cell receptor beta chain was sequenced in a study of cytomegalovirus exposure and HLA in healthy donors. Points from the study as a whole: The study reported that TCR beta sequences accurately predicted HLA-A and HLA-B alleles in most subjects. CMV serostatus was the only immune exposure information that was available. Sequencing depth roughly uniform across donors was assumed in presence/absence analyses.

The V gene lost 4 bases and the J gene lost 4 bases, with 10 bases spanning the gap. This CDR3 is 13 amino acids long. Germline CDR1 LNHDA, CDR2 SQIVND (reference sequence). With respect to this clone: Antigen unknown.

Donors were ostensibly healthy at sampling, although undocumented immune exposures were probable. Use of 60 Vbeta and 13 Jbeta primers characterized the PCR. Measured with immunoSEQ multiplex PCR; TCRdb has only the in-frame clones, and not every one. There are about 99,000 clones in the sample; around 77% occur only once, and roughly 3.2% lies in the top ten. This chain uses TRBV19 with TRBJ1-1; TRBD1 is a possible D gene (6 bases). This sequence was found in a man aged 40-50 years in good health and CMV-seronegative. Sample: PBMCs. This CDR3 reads CASSNTGTTEAFF. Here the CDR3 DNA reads TGTGCCAGTAGTAATACAGGGACCACTGAAGCTTTCTTT. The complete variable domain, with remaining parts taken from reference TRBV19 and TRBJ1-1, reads DGGITQSPKYLFRKEGQNVTLSCEQNLNHDAMYWYRQDPGQGLRLIYYSQIVNDFQKGDIAEGYSVSREKKESFPLTVTSAQKNPTAFYLCASSNTGTTEAFFGQGTRLTVV.